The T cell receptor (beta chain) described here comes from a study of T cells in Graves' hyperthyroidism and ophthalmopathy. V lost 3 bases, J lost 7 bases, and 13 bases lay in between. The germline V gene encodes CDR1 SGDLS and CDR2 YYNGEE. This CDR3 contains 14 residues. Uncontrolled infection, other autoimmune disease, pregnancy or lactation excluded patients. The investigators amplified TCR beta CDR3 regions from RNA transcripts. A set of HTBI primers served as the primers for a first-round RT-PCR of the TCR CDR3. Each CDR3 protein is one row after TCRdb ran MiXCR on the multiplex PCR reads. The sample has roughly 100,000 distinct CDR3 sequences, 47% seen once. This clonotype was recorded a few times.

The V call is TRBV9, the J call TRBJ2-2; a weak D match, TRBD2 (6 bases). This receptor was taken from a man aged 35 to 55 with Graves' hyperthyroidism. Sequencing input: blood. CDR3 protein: CASSDTLTSGELFF. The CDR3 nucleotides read TGTGCCAGCAGCGATACCTTGACTAGCGGGGAGCTGTTTTTT.